This is a list of T cell receptor beta chains from one sample in a study of shared clonotypes between healthy human individuals. Assay used: immunoSEQ multiplex PCR; TCRdb lists only in-frame clones, some missing. The repertoire consists of roughly 2,000,000 clones, with about 95% occurring once and the leading ten covering approximately 1%. Sequencing used naive CD8+ T cells sorted from blood. All receptors come from a man younger than 30 in good health. The CDR3 runs from the conserved cysteine through the conserved F or W. D genes are given only for firm matches. Only some rows state a clone size, as once, few, many or a class for expanded clones.

NA	NA	TRBJ1-1	TRBV6-5	TGTGCCAGCAGTTATGGGGAGAACACTGAAGCTTTCTTT	CASSYGENTEAFF
NA	TRBD2	TRBJ2-3	TRBV4-1	TGCGCCAGCAGCCCTTATATGGGACTAGCGGGGGGGGATACGCAGTATTTT	CASSPYMGLAGGDTQYF
NA	TRBD1	TRBJ2-1	TRBV27	TGTGCCAGCAGTACCGGGACAGGGGCCGTCAATGAGCAGTTCTTC	CASSTGTGAVNEQFF
NA	NA	TRBJ2-2	TRBV4-1	TGCGCCAGCAGCCAACTTTCTGCCTCCGGGGAGCTGTTTTTT	CASSQLSASGELFF
NA	NA	TRBJ2-1	TRBV7-2	TGTGCCAGCAGCTTTGATAGGGAAAAAATGGACAATGAGCAGTTCTTC	CASSFDREKMDNEQFF
NA	TRBD1	TRBJ2-7	TRBV19	TGTGCCAGTAGTCGCCGGGACAGGGAAGGCTACGAGCAGTACTTC	CASSRRDREGYEQYF
NA	NA	TRBJ1-2	TRBV4-1	TGCGCCAGCAGCCCGCCCTTTGGGGACACCACCCTCTATGGCTACACCTTC	CASSPPFGDTTLYGYTF
NA	TRBD1	TRBJ2-1	TRBV9	TGTGCCAGCACCACAGGGGATTACAATGAGCAGTTCTTC	CASTTGDYNEQFF
NA	NA	TRBJ1-2	TRBV13	TGTGCCAGCAGCTTAGACGAATACGGCTACACCTTC	CASSLDEYGYTF
NA	NA	TRBJ2-7	TRBV29-1	TGCAGCGTTGTTTTGGGCGCAACCTACGAGCAGTACTTC	CSVVLGATYEQYF
once	TRBD1	TRBJ1-2	TRBV4-1	TGCGCCAGCAGCCAAGAGGAGGCCAGGGGGCCGCGGGACACCTTC	CASSQEEARGPRDTF
NA	NA	TRBJ2-5	TRBV6-5	TGTGCCAGCAGTTACAGTCAAGAGACCCAGTACTTC	CASSYSQETQYF
few	NA	TRBJ2-7	TRBV27	TGTGCCAGCAGTTTACTGGGGGACGAGCAGTACTTC	CASSLLGDEQYF
NA	NA	TRBJ2-3	TRBV7-9	TGTGCCAGCAGCCGAGCCCCACAGGGAAGCACAGATACGCAGTATTTT	CASSRAPQGSTDTQYF
NA	NA	TRBJ2-1	TRBV7-9	TGTGCCAGCAGCCCCCTCCCGCCCTACAATGAGCAGTTCTTC	CASSPLPPYNEQFF
NA	NA	TRBJ2-7	TRBV13	TGTGCCAGCAGCTCAAACGAGTGGGGGACTTCGCAGTACTTC	CASSSNEWGTSQYF
NA	NA	TRBJ1-3	TRBV6-6	TGTGCCACCGAGGGACTAGGAAACACCATATATTTT	CATEGLGNTIYF
NA	NA	TRBJ2-7	TRBV10-2	TGCGCCAGCAGTGGCGAAGGCTACGAGCAGTACTTC	CASSGEGYEQYF
NA	NA	TRBJ1-1	TRBV4-3	TGCGCCAGCAGCCAACCGGGGGACACTGAAGCTTTCTTT	CASSQPGDTEAFF
NA	NA	TRBJ2-3	TRBV30	TGTGCCTGGAGTGTGATAGGGCCCGATACGCAGTATTTT	CAWSVIGPDTQYF
NA	NA	TRBJ2-7	TRBV4-3	TGCGCCAGCAGCCAAGCCACCGGGACTCCTCTCGAGCAGTACTTC	CASSQATGTPLEQYF
NA	TRBD1	TRBJ2-7	TRBV5-1	TGCGCCAGCAGCTTCAGGGGGAGCTCCTACGAGCAGTACTTC	CASSFRGSSYEQYF
NA	NA	TRBJ1-2	TRBV6-5	TGTGCCAGCAGTTACTCGATGGTTCATGGCTACACCTTC	CASSYSMVHGYTF
once	TRBD2	TRBJ2-5	TRBV5-4	TGTGCCAGCAGCCTCTGGACTAGCCCCGATAGGGAGACCCAGTACTTC	CASSLWTSPDRETQYF
NA	NA	TRBJ1-1	TRBV27	TGTGCCAGCAGTCGCCGGGCGGGTAACACTGAAGCTTTCTTT	CASSRRAGNTEAFF